This TCR beta chain originates from a study of blood T cells in healthy people across ages (dated by TCRdb to the mid-2010s). General notes on the study: In model experiments, template switching captured about one uniquely barcoded TCR beta cDNA molecule for every two T cells. Using the same blood draw, the study looked at two additional independent replicas of 1 million unique cDNA reads for two donors, one aged 18 to 30 and the other aged 80 or older. Donors of different ages were randomly distributed across sequencing lanes to avoid experimental bias. Age-related changes in TCR beta repertoire diversity were measured in the study by deep sequencing normalized with unique cDNA molecular identifiers. Donors were grouped into four age groups: young (average 16 years), middle-aged (less than 40), aged (about 60) and long-lived (around 80). What the work shows at the level of the full study, not this receptor alone: As age increased, observed TCR beta diversity per million T cells dropped in a roughly linear way, and a significant reduction was already evident by age 40. Conclusive comparison of naive and antigen-experienced compartments was prevented by the profiling of bulk unsorted PBMCs. Observed TCR beta diversity correlated strongly with the percentage of naive T cells measured by flow cytometry. Because donor CMV infection status was unknown, age-related changes in expanded clonotypes were potentially confounded. Estimates of total diversity based on one million sequenced T cells were regarded as lower bounds and as underestimates. Compared with the aged group, the long-lived group had more naive CD4+ T cells, fewer expanded clones and increased TCR diversity, suggesting age selection.

This clonotype has a count of ten or more. The clone's antigen remains unknown. No base qualities exist here, and no much larger clone lies one base off it. Donors were approximately 42 systemically healthy Caucasian individuals from Russia aged roughly 6 to 95 years. Each donor gave roughly 9.5 milliliters of peripheral blood, collected into EDTA-treated Vacutainer tubes. Ficoll-Paque density-gradient centrifugation was used to isolate PBMCs, with at least 6 million per sample. Trizol reagent was used to extract total RNA from PBMCs, with at least 5 micrograms per sample. The percentages of naive CD45RAhigh/CD27high T cells were determined by flow cytometry on a PBMC aliquot from every donor. Receptor libraries were prepared by 5' RACE. The sample was run on an Illumina HiSeq 2500. The second PCR ran for about 7 to 11 cycles and used a J-beta primer mix along with a sample-barcoded 5' primer. Each TCR beta cDNA molecule received a unique molecular identifier from a template-switch 5' adaptor carrying 12 random nucleotides. Each sample yielded at least 3 million CDR3-containing paired-end reads. First-strand cDNA synthesis was performed from all RNA using the Mint cDNA synthesis kit, with priming by a TRBC-specific oligonucleotide. All cDNA was treated with uracil-DNA glycosylase and then went through a first 18-cycle PCR with the universal primers M1SS and BC2_uni_R. In the source study's methods: For normalization, 1 million high-quality reads, each with a distinct molecular identifier, were randomly selected from each sample. Reads sharing molecular identifiers were discarded rather than binned into consensus sequences. CDR3 identification, clonotype clustering and error correction used MiTCR with a Q25 quality threshold and the strictest error-elimination algorithm. A nonparametric unseen species model with Euler transformation was used to estimate a lower bound on total TCR beta diversity. TCRdb redid the processing of the public reads, applying fastp at Q25 and MiXCR, and retained in-frame beta chains. Under each unique CDR3 protein, matching rows form one entry showing the most common genes and DNA. TCRdb's processing, not the study's, gives the V and J calls here. The sample table lists 650,000 to 700,000 distinct CDR3 sequences, about 34% of them with a count of one. The ten largest account for 15% of the sample.

This receptor was taken from a woman aged 80 or older in good health. Donor details come from another sample of the same person, matched by shared clones. What was sequenced was blood.

The CDR3 region: CASRPFGRGLSDTQYF. Read as DNA, the sequence is TGTGCCAGCAGGCCTTTTGGGCGGGGGCTCTCAGATACGCAGTATTTT. The V and J genes are TRBV6-5 and TRBJ2-3; a tentative D call is TRBD2 (7 bases match). Spanning cysteine to phenylalanine, the CDR3 consists of 16 amino acids. Just the 48-base CDR3 DNA is kept, in frame starting at base 1. V loses 6 bases of germline sequence and J loses 4 bases, and the interval between the two ends is 20 bases. The germline V gene encodes CDR1 MNHEY and CDR2 SVGAGI.